The entry below gives a single TCR beta chain sequence along with its context. The data derive from a study of blood T cell repertoires in COVID-19. Study as a whole: In each case, the material was cDNA or gDNA derived from T cells, B-cell-depleted T cells, or PBMCs.

The CDR3 is 16 amino acids. Looked up from germline, CDR1 is SGHNT and CDR2 is YYREEE (reference sequence). Trimming took off 0 bases at V and 1 base at J, with 12 bases between the two ends. Clones were sequenced by immunoSEQ multiplex PCR, and TCRdb holds only the in-frame ones, with some missing. Of roughly 350,000 clones in the sample, more than 85% were seen once. J is TRBJ2-3 and V is TRBV5-4; tentative D call: TRBD2 (6 bases). The clonotype comes from a woman younger than 45 who had recovered from COVID-19. Sequenced: PBMCs or T cells enriched from blood (not recorded which). CDR3 nucleotide sequence: TGTGCCAGCAGCTTGGGCGGGGCTAGCCGCACAGATACGCAGTATTTT. Encoded protein: CASSLGGASRTDTQYF.